This is a list of T cell receptor beta chains from one sample in a study of blood T cell repertoires in COVID-19. Assay used: immunoSEQ multiplex PCR; TCRdb lists only in-frame clones, some missing. The profile shows roughly 500,000 clones, about 85% of them singletons. What was sequenced was PBMCs or T cells enriched from blood (not recorded which). The origin of the receptors is a woman aged 60-75 years who had recovered from COVID-19. CDR3s include the opening cysteine and the closing phenylalanine or tryptophan. Fields, in order: D gene, V gene, J gene, clone size, CDR3 protein, CDR3 DNA. The D gene is left open where the match is weak. Rows give clone size only sometimes, using once, few, many, or a class for an expanded clone.

TRBD2	TRBV2	TRBJ2-3	-	CASSPSQTSGADTQYF	TGTGCCAGCAGCCCCTCCCAGACTAGCGGAGCAGATACGCAGTATTTT
TRBD2	TRBV3-1/TRBV3-2	TRBJ2-3	-	CASSQALAGATVGTDTQYF	TGTGCCAGCAGCCAAGCTCTAGCGGGGGCCACAGTGGGCACAGATACGCAGTATTTT
TRBD2	TRBV18	TRBJ2-3	-	CASSPKTSRQSGTDTQYF	TGTGCCAGCTCACCGAAGACTAGCAGGCAATCAGGGACAGATACGCAGTATTTT
TRBD2	TRBV19	TRBJ2-1	-	CASSARLAGARNEQFF	TGTGCCAGTAGTGCCCGACTAGCGGGGGCTAGGAATGAGCAGTTCTTC
-	TRBV21-1	TRBJ1-5	-	CASSKDQKPGQGLQPQHF	TGTGCCAGCAGCAAAGATCAGAAGCCGGGACAGGGGCTTCAGCCCCAGCATTTT
TRBD1	TRBV15	TRBJ1-5	once	CATSRDSQGARRNQPQHF	TGTGCCACCAGCAGAGATTCACAGGGGGCGAGGAGAAATCAGCCCCAGCATTTT
-	TRBV14	TRBJ2-3	-	CASSQVAAGYTDTQYF	TGTGCCAGCAGCCAAGTCGCTGCAGGGTACACAGATACGCAGTATTTT
TRBD1	TRBV7-2	TRBJ2-5	-	CASSMGQGRETQYF	TGTGCCAGCAGCATGGGACAGGGAAGAGAGACCCAGTACTTC
-	TRBV10-3	TRBJ2-5	-	CAISEGNNQRTQYF	TGTGCCATCAGTGAGGGTAACAACCAAAGGACCCAGTACTTC
TRBD2	TRBV10-3	TRBJ2-1	-	CAVSGTSSFPNEQFF	TGTGCCGTCTCCGGGACTAGCAGTTTCCCCAATGAGCAGTTCTTC
TRBD1	TRBV28	TRBJ1-4	once	CASSFGQGAAEKLFF	TGTGCCAGCAGTTTTGGGCAGGGGGCGGCTGAAAAACTGTTTTTT
TRBD1	TRBV5-4	TRBJ2-2	-	CASTPGQQLPGELFF	TGTGCCAGCACTCCGGGACAGCAGTTGCCCGGGGAGCTGTTTTTT
-	TRBV5-1	TRBJ1-2	-	CASSLEGVRYGYTF	TGCGCCAGCAGCTTGGAGGGAGTCCGTTATGGCTACACCTTC
-	TRBV19	TRBJ2-1	-	CASRVTGAPSMQFF	TGTGCCAGTAGAGTAACAGGCGCCCCAAGTATGCAGTTCTTC
-	TRBV7-2	TRBJ2-3	-	CASEERGSDTQYF	TGTGCCAGCGAGGAGAGAGGGTCCGATACGCAGTATTTT
TRBD1	TRBV5-1	TRBJ1-4	-	CASSSTGGQANEKLFF	TGCGCCAGCAGCTCGACAGGGGGCCAGGCTAATGAAAAACTGTTTTTT
-	TRBV6-5	TRBJ1-5	-	CASSQGGLGNQPQHF	TGTGCCAGCAGCCAAGGAGGCTTGGGCAATCAGCCCCAGCATTTT
TRBD1	TRBV3-1/TRBV3-2	TRBJ1-3	-	CASSLPLTGTGNTIYF	TGTGCCAGCAGCCTACCCTTGACAGGGACTGGAAACACCATATATTTT
-	TRBV6-5	TRBJ1-5	-	CASRRGNQPQHF	TGTGCCAGCAGACGGGGCAATCAGCCCCAGCATTTT
TRBD2	TRBV28	TRBJ2-1	-	CASRPGTSGGNEQFF	TGTGCCAGCAGACCCGGGACTAGCGGGGGGAATGAGCAGTTCTTC